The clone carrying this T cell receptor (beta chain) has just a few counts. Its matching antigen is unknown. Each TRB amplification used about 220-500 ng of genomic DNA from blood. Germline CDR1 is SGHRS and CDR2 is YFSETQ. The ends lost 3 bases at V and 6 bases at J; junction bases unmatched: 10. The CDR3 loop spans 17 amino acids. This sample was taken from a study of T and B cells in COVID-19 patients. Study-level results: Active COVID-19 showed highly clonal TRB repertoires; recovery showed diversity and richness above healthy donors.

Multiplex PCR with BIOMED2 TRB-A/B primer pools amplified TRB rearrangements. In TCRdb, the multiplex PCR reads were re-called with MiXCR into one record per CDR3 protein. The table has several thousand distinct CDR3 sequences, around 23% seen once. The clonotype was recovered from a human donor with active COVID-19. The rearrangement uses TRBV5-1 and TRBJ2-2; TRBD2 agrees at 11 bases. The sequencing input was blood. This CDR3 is CASSSQIAGGLAGELFF. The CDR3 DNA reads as TGCGCCAGCAGCTCGCAAATAGCGGGGGGGCTGGCCGGGGAGCTGTTTTTT.